This paragraph reports one TCR beta chain. This sample was taken from a study of PD-L1 blockade in urothelial cancer. CDR1 is GTSNPN and CDR2 is SVGIG in the germline V gene (reference sequence). The CDR3 length is 13 residues. V lost 7 bases to trimming and J lost 2 bases, with 12 bases between them. The table came from immunoSEQ multiplex PCR; TCRdb's copy has only in-frame clones and leaves some out. The sample lists 90,000 to 120,000 clones, approximately 91% occurring once. The J gene is TRBJ1-3, the V gene TRBV30; D might be TRBD1 (6 bases). The sequences come from PBMCs, collected around atezolizumab (anti-PD-L1) treatment. The sequence was obtained from a woman older than 75 with urothelial cancer. The CDR3 DNA reads as TGTGCCTCCTCGGGGGGGCCTGGAAACACCATATATTTT. This encodes CASSGGPGNTIYF.